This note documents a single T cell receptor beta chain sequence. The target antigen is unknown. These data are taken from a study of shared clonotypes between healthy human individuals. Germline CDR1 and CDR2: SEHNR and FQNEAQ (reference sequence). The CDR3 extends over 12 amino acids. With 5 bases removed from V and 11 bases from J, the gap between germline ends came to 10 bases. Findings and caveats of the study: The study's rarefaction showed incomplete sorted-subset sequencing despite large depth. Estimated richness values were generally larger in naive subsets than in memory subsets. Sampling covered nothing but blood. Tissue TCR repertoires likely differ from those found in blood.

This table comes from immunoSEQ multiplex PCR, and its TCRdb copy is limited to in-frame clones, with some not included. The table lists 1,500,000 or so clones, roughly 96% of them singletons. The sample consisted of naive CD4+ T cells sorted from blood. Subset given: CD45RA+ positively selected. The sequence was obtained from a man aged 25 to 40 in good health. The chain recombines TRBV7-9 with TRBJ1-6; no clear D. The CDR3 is CASSPNLPPLHF. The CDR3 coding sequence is TGTGCCAGCAGCCCTAATCTTCCACCCCTCCACTTT.